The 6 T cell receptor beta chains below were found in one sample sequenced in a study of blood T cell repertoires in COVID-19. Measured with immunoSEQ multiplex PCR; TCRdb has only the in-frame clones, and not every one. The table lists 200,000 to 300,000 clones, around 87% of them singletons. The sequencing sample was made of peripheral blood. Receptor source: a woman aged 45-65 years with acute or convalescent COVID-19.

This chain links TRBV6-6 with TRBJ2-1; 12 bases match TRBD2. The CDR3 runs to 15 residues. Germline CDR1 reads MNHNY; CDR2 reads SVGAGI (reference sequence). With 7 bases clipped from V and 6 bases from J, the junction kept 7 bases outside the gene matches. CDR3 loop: CASTLLAGGTNEQFF. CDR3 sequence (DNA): TGTGCCAGCACCCTACTAGCGGGAGGTACCAATGAGCAGTTCTTC.

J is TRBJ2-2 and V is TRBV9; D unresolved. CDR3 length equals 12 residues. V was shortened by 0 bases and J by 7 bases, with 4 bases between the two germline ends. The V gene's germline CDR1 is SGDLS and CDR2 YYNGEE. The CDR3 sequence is CASSVGNGELFF. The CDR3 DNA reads TGTGCCAGCAGCGTAGGTAACGGGGAGCTGTTTTTT.

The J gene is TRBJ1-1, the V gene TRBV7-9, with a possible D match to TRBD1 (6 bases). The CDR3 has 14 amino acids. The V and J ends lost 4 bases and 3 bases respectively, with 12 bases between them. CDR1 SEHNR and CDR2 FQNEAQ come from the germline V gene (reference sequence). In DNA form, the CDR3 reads TGTGCCAGCAGCTCCCGACAGGCCCACACTGAAGCTTTCTTT. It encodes CASSSRQAHTEAFF.

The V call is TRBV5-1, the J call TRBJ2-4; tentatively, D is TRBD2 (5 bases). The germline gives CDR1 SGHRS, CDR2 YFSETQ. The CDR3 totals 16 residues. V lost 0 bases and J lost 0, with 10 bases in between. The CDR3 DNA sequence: TGCGCCAGCAGCTTGGTGGCGGGTCTAGCCAAAAACATTCAGTACTTC. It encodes CASSLVAGLAKNIQYF. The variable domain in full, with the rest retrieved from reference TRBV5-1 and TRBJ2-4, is KAGVTQTPRYLIKTRGQQVTLSCSPISGHRSVSWYQQTPGQGLQFLFEYFSETQRNKGNFPGRFSGRQFSNSRSEMNVSTLELGDSALYLCASSLVAGLAKNIQYFGAGTRLSVL.

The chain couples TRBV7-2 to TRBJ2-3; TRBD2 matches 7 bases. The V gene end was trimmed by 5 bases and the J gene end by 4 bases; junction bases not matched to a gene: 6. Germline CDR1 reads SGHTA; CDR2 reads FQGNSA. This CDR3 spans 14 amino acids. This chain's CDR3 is CASSPLLAADTQYF. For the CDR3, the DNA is TGTGCCAGCAGCCCCCTCCTAGCGGCAGATACGCAGTATTTT.

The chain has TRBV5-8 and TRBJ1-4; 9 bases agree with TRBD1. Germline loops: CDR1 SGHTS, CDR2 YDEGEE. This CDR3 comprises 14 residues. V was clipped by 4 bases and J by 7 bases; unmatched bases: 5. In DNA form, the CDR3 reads TGTGCCAGCAGCCCGGGACAGGGTTTTGAAAAACTGTTTTTT. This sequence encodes CASSPGQGFEKLFF.